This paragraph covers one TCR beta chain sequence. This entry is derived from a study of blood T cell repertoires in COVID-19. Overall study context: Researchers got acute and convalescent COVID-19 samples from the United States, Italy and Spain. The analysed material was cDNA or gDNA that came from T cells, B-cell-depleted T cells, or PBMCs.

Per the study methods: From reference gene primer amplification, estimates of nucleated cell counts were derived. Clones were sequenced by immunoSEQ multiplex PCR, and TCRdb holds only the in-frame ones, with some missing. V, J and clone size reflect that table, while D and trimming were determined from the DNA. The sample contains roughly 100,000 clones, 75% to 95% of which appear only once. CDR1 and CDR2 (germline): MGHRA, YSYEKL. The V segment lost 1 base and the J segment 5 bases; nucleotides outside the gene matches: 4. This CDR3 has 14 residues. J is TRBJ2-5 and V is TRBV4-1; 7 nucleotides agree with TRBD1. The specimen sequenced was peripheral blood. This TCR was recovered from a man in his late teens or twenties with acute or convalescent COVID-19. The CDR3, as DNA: TGCGCCAGCAGCCAAGGGGGGACAGCTGAGACCCAGTACTTC. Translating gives CASSQGGTAETQYF.